This is a list of T cell receptor beta chains from one sample in a study of cytomegalovirus exposure and HLA in healthy donors. Some clones are missing from TCRdb's copy, which holds only in-frame ones; the method was immunoSEQ multiplex PCR. The table has about 180,000 clones, nearly 80% seen once. The sequencing sample was made of PBMCs. Source of these receptors: a man aged 40-55 years in good health and CMV-seropositive. Each CDR3 is given with its conserved first and last residue.

TRBJ2-1 TRBV11-3 CASSSPGNNEQFF
TRBJ2-3 TRBV18 CASSPGLATDTQYF
TRBJ2-1 TRBV9 CASSVEYRDEQFF
TRBJ1-5 TRBV6-1 CASRGQMNQPQHF
TRBJ1-2 TRBV5-6 CASSSTGRYTF
TRBJ1-3 TRBV7-6 CASSLAGGTGNTIYF
TRBJ2-2 TRBV7-8 CASTPTGDGELFF
TRBJ1-1 TRBV19 CASSPSGGPVTEAFF
TRBJ2-7 TRBV5-6 CASSLEGEGYEQYF
TRBJ1-2 TRBV19 CASSIPRFYGYTF
TRBJ1-5 TRBV5-1 CASSLGSGGNQPQHF
TRBJ1-1 TRBV11-2 CASSFGGMNTEAFF
TRBJ1-3 TRBV28 CASSVGQGAYGNTIYF
TRBJ1-2 TRBV18 CASSPTGSMGYTF
TRBJ2-7 TRBV6-5 CASSSLAGVSEQCF
TRBJ1-3 TRBV7-6 CASSPGSSSDSGNTIYF
TRBJ1-1 TRBV19 CASFAAGWTEAFF
TRBJ2-7 TRBV29-1 CSVGPGLAGISEQYF
- TRBV11-1 CASSLILFGTGVVEQYF
TRBJ1-3 TRBV28 CASSSQGRGRLGNTIYF
TRBJ1-2 TRBV7-9 CASSLGTNYGYTF
TRBJ2-3 TRBV27 CASSRRQPSYTDTQYF
TRBJ2-4 TRBV6-5 CASTPGVAKNIQYF
TRBJ2-7 TRBV2 CASSEAPDSIYEQYF
TRBJ2-5 TRBV15 CATSRGSGGSGETQYF
TRBJ1-2 TRBV28 CASTPPSTGGDYGYTF
TRBJ2-1 TRBV10-1 CASSTSAGEQFF
TRBJ2-3 TRBV5-4 CASSYELGRSSTDTQYF
TRBJ2-1 TRBV5-4 CASSPGGTSGLAVNNEQFF
TRBJ2-3 TRBV2 CASRDRAGGPSGTDTQYF
TRBJ2-7 TRBV4-1 CASSQGPGGLRGNYEQYF
TRBJ2-5 TRBV9 CASSVRQLETQYF
TRBJ1-2 TRBV11-3 CASSSYGQGPHYGYTF
TRBJ1-4 TRBV5-4 CASSEPAGAGNEKLFF
TRBJ2-1 TRBV5-1 CASSINPGQGYNEQFF
TRBJ1-3 TRBV6-5 CASSPQTGLGNTIYF
TRBJ2-1 TRBV5-1 CASGLAGGSSYNEQFF
TRBJ2-2 TRBV11-3 CASSPSGFSGELFF
TRBJ2-7 TRBV4-1 CASSQGGREASYEQYF
TRBJ1-5 TRBV5-1 CASSPGEYGNQPQHF
TRBJ2-5 TRBV7-8 CASTRRGREGQETQYF
TRBJ2-1 TRBV12-5 CASDDRSGTSGTLNYNEQFF
TRBJ2-5 TRBV30 CAWSPPSGQETQYF
TRBJ2-4 TRBV6-5 CASSYRLTVGSQYF
TRBJ2-1 TRBV5-1 CASSPSTRGANEQFF
TRBJ2-3 TRBV7-2 CASSSRSEGTQYF
TRBJ1-3 TRBV7-9 CASSLDTGNTIYF
TRBJ1-5 TRBV6-5 CATSRERNQPQHF
TRBJ1-2 TRBV28 CASSPGRTGGYGYTF
TRBJ2-5 TRBV6-1 CASLTGPGKTQYF
TRBJ2-4 TRBV4-1 CASSQRTYNRYF
TRBJ2-7 TRBV5-6 CASSFGTGPLGEQYF
TRBJ1-2 TRBV19 CASSESGVRDGYTF
TRBJ2-2 TRBV29-1 CSVERVGSGELFF
TRBJ2-3 TRBV7-9 CASSGTNPGTDTQYF